The 31 T cell receptor beta chains below were found in one sample sequenced in a study of blood T cell repertoires in COVID-19. Using immunoSEQ multiplex PCR, the repertoire was profiled, and TCRdb retains in-frame clones only, with some absent. The sample includes 250,000 or so clones, around 88% of them seen just once. What was sequenced was peripheral blood. These receptor sequences come from a man aged 25 to 40 with active or convalescent COVID-19.

The V gene is TRBV5-5, the J gene TRBJ1-3; D is ambiguous. Trimming left V 7 bases short and J 4 bases short, with 18 bases between. CDR1 SGHKS and CDR2 YYEKEE come from the germline V gene (reference sequence). The CDR3 covers 15 residues. The CDR3 reads CASPRGLIEGNTIYF. The CDR3 DNA reads as TGTGCCAGCCCACGAGGACTGATCGAGGGAAACACCATATATTTT. The variable domain in full, completed from reference TRBV5-5 and TRBJ1-3, reads DAGVTQSPTHLIKTRGQQVTLRCSPISGHKSVSWYQQVLGQGPQFIFQYYEKEERGRGNFPDRFSARQFPNYSSELNVNALLLGDSALYLCASPRGLIEGNTIYFGEGSWLTVV.

This CDR3 is CASIPTGGNTIYF. As DNA, the CDR3 is TGTGCCAGCATCCCGACAGGGGGAAACACCATATATTTT. The chain is built from TRBV11-2 and TRBJ1-3; TRBD1 aligns across 7 bases. The V and J ends lost 7 bases and 4 bases, in that order; junction bases with no gene match: 4. The CDR3 loop spans 13 amino acids. Germline CDR1 reads SGHAT; CDR2 reads FQNNGV.

This chain links TRBV7-9 with TRBJ1-2; 7 bases map to TRBD1. The CDR3 sequence is 13 residues long. Germline lookup yields CDR1 SEHNR and CDR2 FQNEAQ (reference sequence). The V and J ends lost 8 bases and 5 bases, in that order; junction bases with no gene match: 8. The CDR3 region is CASGPGQHYGYTF. DNA of the CDR3: TGTGCCAGCGGACCGGGACAGCATTATGGCTACACCTTC.

Only one count was recorded for this clone. V usage is TRBV18 and J usage is TRBJ1-5, with D tentatively TRBD1 (5 bases). From germline, CDR1 is KGHSH and CDR2 LQKENI. Deletions cut 3 bases from V and 5 bases from J, with 8 bases between. This CDR3 contains 13 residues. CDR3 in amino acids: CASSPEGYQPQHF. CDR3 bases: TGTGCCAGCTCACCGGAGGGGTATCAGCCCCAGCATTTT.

The chain combines TRBV7-9 with TRBJ2-7; maybe TRBD1 (6 bases). The V and J ends lost 0 bases and 5 bases respectively, with 11 bases between them. The CDR3 loop spans 14 amino acids. Germline V gene sequence: CDR1 SEHNR, CDR2 FQNEAQ (reference sequence). CDR3 region: CASSLAHRVHEQYF. The CDR3 DNA sequence: TGTGCCAGCAGCTTAGCCCACAGGGTCCACGAGCAGTACTTC.

This clone appeared a single time. The V call is TRBV6-5, the J call TRBJ2-3, with TRBD2 identical over 9 bases. CDR1 is MNHEY and CDR2 is SVGAGI in the germline V gene. Trimming at V came to 2 bases and at J to 2 bases, leaving 5 bases not matched to a gene. The CDR3 covers 16 residues. The CDR3 nucleotides read TGTGCCAGCAGTTACGGGACTAGCCAATTCACAGATACGCAGTATTTT. Translating gives CASSYGTSQFTDTQYF.

The DNA for the CDR3 is TGTGCCAGCAGCCCTAGCGGGGGGCCTTGGGAGCAGTTCTTC. This translates into CASSPSGGPWEQFF. This chain uses TRBV6-6 with TRBJ2-1; 11 bases line up with TRBD2. With 6 bases clipped from V and 10 bases from J, the junction kept 8 bases outside the gene matches. The CDR3 totals 14 residues. CDR1 and CDR2 (germline): MNHNY, SVGAGI (reference sequence).

V usage is TRBV12-5 and J usage is TRBJ2-1, with TRBD1 as a possible D gene (6 bases). The V end was cut by 1 base, the J end by 9 bases, with 22 bases between. Germline CDR1 and CDR2: LGHNT and FRNRAP. This CDR3 has 17 amino acids. Here the CDR3 DNA reads TGTGCTAGTGGTTTGGGGGGCCTACAGGGCAGTACTGCTGAGCAGTTCTTC. It encodes CASGLGGLQGSTAEQFF.

The CDR3: CASSQRLVGETQYF. The CDR3 nucleotides are TGTGCCAGCAGCCAACGACTAGTCGGAGAGACCCAGTACTTC. This sequence joins TRBV4-2 and TRBJ2-5; D possibly corresponds to TRBD2 (6 bases). Trimming stripped 2 bases from V and 4 bases from J, with 11 bases between. Germline CDR1 and CDR2: LGHNA and YNFKEQ. The CDR3 is made up of 14 amino acids.

This chain uses TRBV6-5 with TRBJ1-2; D remains ambiguous. Trimming removed 0 bases at V and 6 bases at J, with 8 bases between. Looked up from germline, CDR1 is MNHEY and CDR2 is SVGAGI. The CDR3 consists of 13 residues. The CDR3 protein is CASSYSTRDGYTF. The CDR3 nucleotides are TGTGCCAGCAGTTACTCGACTAGGGATGGCTACACCTTC.

This clone has a single count. The chain uses TRBV10-1 and TRBJ1-1; TRBD1 matches at 8 bases. V shed 2 bases, J shed 10 bases, and the junction held 6 bases outside the gene matches. CDR1 is WNHNN, CDR2 SYGVQD, per germline (reference sequence). The CDR3 contains 13 residues. The CDR3 protein is CASSEVDRVGAFF. CDR3 in DNA: TGCGCCAGCAGTGAGGTGGACAGGGTTGGAGCTTTCTTT.

This rearrangement joins TRBV21-1 to TRBJ2-3; the DNA was not used to check the table's D call, TRBD2. TRBV21-1 is designated a pseudogene. This CDR3 comprises 16 residues. This chain's CDR3 is CASSPTTGGGRDTQYF. CDR3 nucleotides: TGTGCCAGCAGCCCTACTACGGGGGGGGGCCGAGATACGCAGTATTTT.

The J gene is TRBJ1-2, the V gene TRBV29-1; D is possibly TRBD1 (6 bases). The CDR3 is 11 amino acids. Trimming left V 3 bases short and J 5 bases short, with 7 bases between. Looked up from germline, CDR1 is SQVTM and CDR2 is ANQGSEA. The CDR3 DNA reads TGCAGCGTTGACAGGGGATATGGCTACACCTTC. Its protein product is CSVDRGYGYTF. Using reference TRBV29-1 and TRBJ1-2 for the parts outside the CDR3, the full variable domain is SAVISQKPSRDICQRGTSLTIQCQVDSQVTMMFWYRQQPGQSLTLIATANQGSEATYESGFVIDKFPISRPNLTFSTLTVSNMSPEDSSIYLCSVDRGYGYTFGSGTRLTVV.

V gene TRBV13 combines with J gene TRBJ2-5; 7 bases are a match to TRBD1. V shed 4 bases, J shed 5 bases, and the junction held 7 bases outside the gene matches. The CDR3 totals 14 residues. Germline loops: CDR1 PRHDT, CDR2 FYEKMQ (reference sequence). The CDR3 loop reads CASSSTGDLETQYF. The CDR3 bases are TGTGCCAGCAGCTCCACAGGGGATCTGGAGACCCAGTACTTC.

The chain has TRBV7-2 and TRBJ1-1; D possibly corresponds to TRBD1 (5 bases). The V and J ends lost 1 base and 0 bases respectively, with 12 bases between them. Germline assignment: CDR1 SGHTA and CDR2 FQGNSA. CDR3 length equals 16 residues. The CDR3 region has the DNA TGTGCCAGCAGCTTAGGAGTTGGGGCCATGAACACTGAAGCTTTCTTT. This gives the protein CASSLGVGAMNTEAFF.

The genes are TRBV7-9 and TRBJ1-5, with TRBD1 matching over 10 bases. Germline assignment: CDR1 SEHNR and CDR2 FQNEAQ (reference sequence). This CDR3 is 14 amino acids long. Trimming cost V 5 bases and J 5 bases; bases outside gene matches: 3. The CDR3 loop is CASSGDRGHQPQHF. CDR3 DNA sequence: TGTGCCAGCAGCGGTGACAGGGGGCATCAGCCCCAGCATTTT.

The chain couples TRBV19 to TRBJ2-7; D is unresolved. This CDR3 is 14 amino acids long. Germline V CDR1 and CDR2: LNHDA, SQIVND (reference sequence). Between the trimmed V and J ends, which lost 3 bases and 0 bases, there was a span of 9 bases. The CDR3 nucleotides are TGTGCCAGTAGTATGTCGGTTCGCTCCTACGAGCAGTACTTC. Translating it yields CASSMSVRSYEQYF.

This chain links TRBV5-1 with TRBJ1-1; TRBD1 agrees at 9 bases. Per the germline V gene, CDR1 is SGHRS and CDR2 is YFSETQ. J gave up 2 bases and V 4 bases, and 9 bases lay outside the gene matches. The CDR3 totals 16 residues. The DNA of the CDR3 is TGCGCCAGCAGCCAACTTCCGGGACAGGGAAACACTGAAGCTTTCTTT. Amino acids: CASSQLPGQGNTEAFF.

Only one count was recorded for this clone. This sequence joins TRBV5-4 and TRBJ2-7, with 9 bases aligning to TRBD1. Germline loops: CDR1 SGHNT, CDR2 YYREEE (reference sequence). The junction had 5 bases not matched to a gene; V was cut back by 4 bases and J by 3 bases. CDR3 length equals 14 residues. CDR3 sequence (DNA): TGTGCCAGCAGCGAGGGGACAGGGATCTACGAGCAGTACTTC. Its protein product is CASSEGTGIYEQYF.

This rearrangement joins TRBV5-8 to TRBJ1-1; D might be TRBD1 (5 bases). In germline, CDR1 is SGHTS, CDR2 YDEGEE. There are 19 residues in the CDR3. V was shortened by 3 bases and J by 3 bases, with 27 bases between the two germline ends. As DNA, the CDR3 is TGTGCCAGCAGCTGGGGCGACAGTCCGCAACGACTGTTGCACACTGAAGCTTTCTTT. It translates to CASSWGDSPQRLLHTEAFF.

This clone was detected only once. This chain connects TRBV24-1 to TRBJ1-5; the D gene is possibly TRBD1 (5 bases). CDR1 and CDR2 (germline): KGHDR, SFDVKD. The ends were cut back, 5 bases at V and 4 bases at J, with 8 bases in the middle. This CDR3 spans 13 amino acids. DNA of the CDR3: TGTGCCACCAGTGGGGGGGGAAATCAGCCCCAGCATTTT. This gives the protein CATSGGGNQPQHF.

The chain couples TRBV6-5 to TRBJ1-1; perhaps TRBD1 as D (5 bases). V lost 2 bases, J lost 5 bases, and 9 bases lay in between. Looked up from germline, CDR1 is MNHEY and CDR2 is SVGAGI. The CDR3 is 13 residues long. The CDR3 spells CASSYGGVTEAFF. The CDR3 coding sequence is TGTGCCAGCAGTTACGGGGGGGTTACTGAAGCTTTCTTT.

This sequence joins TRBV19 and TRBJ2-1; 8 bases map to TRBD2. The CDR3 runs to 14 residues. Germline V gene lookup returns CDR1 LNHDA and CDR2 SQIVND (reference sequence). The trim removed 1 base at V and 7 bases at J, leaving 3 bases unmatched. The CDR3: CASSIAGGPNEQFF. Here the CDR3 DNA reads TGTGCCAGTAGTATAGCGGGGGGGCCTAATGAGCAGTTCTTC. The full variable domain, in which reference TRBV19 and TRBJ2-1 provide the parts outside the CDR3, is DGGITQSPKYLFRKEGQNVTLSCEQNLNHDAMYWYRQDPGQGLRLIYYSQIVNDFQKGDIAEGYSVSREKKESFPLTVTSAQKNPTAFYLCASSIAGGPNEQFFGPGTRLTVL.

The CDR3 reads CASREVRGVLSEQFF. The CDR3 DNA reads TGTGCCAGCAGGGAGGTCAGGGGGGTACTCAGCGAGCAGTTCTTC. The chain couples TRBV6-5 to TRBJ2-1, with D perhaps matching TRBD1 (7 bases). CDR1 and CDR2 from the germline V gene are MNHEY and SVGAGI. V was cut by 6 bases and J by 10 bases, with 22 bases left in between. This CDR3 is 15 amino acids long.

DNA for the CDR3: TGTGCCAGCAGCCAGGCGACAGGGGGTGTAAAAGAGACCCAGTACTTC. Translating gives CASSQATGGVKETQYF. V and J are TRBV4-2 and TRBJ2-5; 9 nucleotides align to TRBD1. V was pared by 3 bases and J by 3 bases, with 8 bases of the junction left unmatched. Germline V gives CDR1 LGHNA, CDR2 YNFKEQ. The CDR3 spans 16 residues.

This clone has only one observation. The V call is TRBV12-3 or TRBV12-4, the J call TRBJ2-1; possible D gene TRBD2, 6 bases. Trimming took off 6 bases at V and 12 bases at J, with 12 bases between the two ends. The CDR3 has 11 amino acids. The CDR3 bases are TGTGCCAGCAGCACGCGGGGCGGGCAGTTCTTC. This gives the protein CASSTRGGQFF.

The chain links TRBV27 to TRBJ1-4, with 7 bases matching TRBD1. The CDR3 runs to 13 residues. Germline assignment: CDR1 MNHEY and CDR2 SMNVEV (reference sequence). V was clipped by 10 bases and J by 5 bases; unmatched bases: 7. CDR3 nucleotides: TGTGCCACGAAGATGACAGGGAATGAAAAACTGTTTTTT. Its protein product is CATKMTGNEKLFF.

The J gene is TRBJ2-1, the V gene TRBV14, with TRBD2 matching over 8 bases. The germline V gene has CDR1 SGHDN and CDR2 FVKESK. The CDR3 runs to 17 residues. V lost 2 bases, J lost 1 base, and 7 bases stayed unmatched. CDR3 in DNA: TGTGCCAGCAGCCAACAGCCAGCGGGGGTATCCTACAATGAGCAGTTCTTC. As protein: CASSQQPAGVSYNEQFF.

This clone has just one count. This chain's CDR3 is CASRAIDLNYGYTF. CDR3 DNA sequence: TGTGCCAGCAGAGCAATAGATCTCAACTATGGCTACACCTTC. The V gene is TRBV6-5, the J gene TRBJ1-2; D not certain. V lost 6 bases to trimming and J lost 2 bases, with 13 bases between them. This CDR3 spans 14 amino acids. The germline CDR1 and CDR2 sequences are MNHEY and SVGAGI.

This clone was found once. The CDR3 protein is CASSSMTSGGNTGELFF. DNA for the CDR3: TGTGCCAGCAGCTCGATGACTAGCGGAGGGAACACCGGGGAGCTGTTTTTT. The J gene is TRBJ2-2, the V gene TRBV7-3; 9 bases map to TRBD2. The CDR3 totals 17 residues. Trimming took 4 bases from V and 1 from J; bases not matched to a gene: 7. From germline, CDR1 is SGHTA and CDR2 FQGTGA.

This clone was observed many times. V and J are TRBV27 and TRBJ2-3, with D maybe TRBD1 (6 bases). CDR3 length equals 15 residues. V was trimmed by 0 bases and J by 3 bases, leaving 10 bases between them. Germline assignment: CDR1 MNHEY and CDR2 SMNVEV (reference sequence). The CDR3 DNA is TGTGCCAGCAGTTTATCACAGGGCATTACAGATACGCAGTATTTT. Translating it yields CASSLSQGITDTQYF.